Below, 14 T cell receptor beta chains from the same sample are listed, as sequenced in a study of cytomegalovirus exposure and HLA in healthy donors. The PCR was carried out with 60 Vbeta primers and 13 Jbeta primers. Assay used: immunoSEQ multiplex PCR; TCRdb lists only in-frame clones, some missing. The sample includes about 150,000 clones, 76% of them seen just once. The sample was PBMCs. Receptors originate from a middle-aged man in good health and CMV-seronegative.

The chain employs TRBV5-1 and TRBJ2-3; 8 nucleotides agree with TRBD1. The CDR3 totals 15 residues. Germline V gene data show CDR1 as SGHRS and CDR2 as YFSETQ. V lost 3 bases, J lost 1 base, and 4 bases stayed unmatched. CDR3 residues: CASSYGQGGTDTQYF. CDR3 nucleotide sequence: TGCGCCAGCAGCTACGGACAGGGTGGCACAGATACGCAGTATTTT.

The chain employs TRBV29-1 and TRBJ2-1; 14 bases are shared with TRBD2. The CDR3 extends over 14 amino acids. Per the germline V gene, CDR1 is SQVTM and CDR2 is ANQGSEA. With 4 bases clipped from V and 9 bases from J, the junction kept 5 bases outside the gene matches. DNA for the CDR3: TGCAGCGTTGGAGGACTAGCGGGAGGCGGTGAGCAGTTCTTC. Translating it yields CSVGGLAGGGEQFF.

This clone has more than one count but fewer than ten. J is TRBJ1-2 and V is TRBV5-1, with a possible D match to TRBD1 (6 bases). CDR3 length: 15 residues. Germline CDR1 is SGHRS and CDR2 is YFSETQ. V dropped 3 bases and J dropped 4 bases, with 16 bases sitting between them. CDR3 sequence reads: CASSSSTGYGYGYTF. CDR3 nucleotide sequence: TGCGCCAGCAGCTCGTCGACAGGTTATGGCTATGGCTACACCTTC.

The chain combines TRBV4-3 with TRBJ2-2, with TRBD2 matching over 14 bases. The CDR3 sequence is 18 residues long. The germline CDR1 and CDR2 sequences are LGHNA and YSLEER. V shed 3 bases, J shed 9 bases, and the junction held 12 bases outside the gene matches. The CDR3 reads CASSQMGTSGSMGRELFF. Written as DNA, the CDR3 is TGCGCCAGCAGCCAGATGGGGACTAGCGGGAGTATGGGTAGGGAGCTGTTTTTT.

The CDR3 protein is CASSPEAYEQYF. The CDR3 DNA sequence: TGTGCCAGCAGCCCGGAGGCCTACGAGCAGTACTTC. This chain joins TRBV7-9 and TRBJ2-7, with a weak D call TRBD2 (5 bases). This CDR3 contains 12 residues. V dropped 5 bases and J dropped 2 bases, with 7 bases sitting between them. Per germline, CDR1 SEHNR and CDR2 FQNEAQ (reference sequence).

The chain couples TRBV20-1 to TRBJ2-7, with a weak D call TRBD1 (5 bases). Trimming left V 8 bases short and J 6 bases short, with 14 bases between. The CDR3 consists of 11 residues. Germline assignment: CDR1 DFQATT and CDR2 SNEGSKA (reference sequence). The CDR3 region is CSTTVRGEQYF. The CDR3 DNA reads as TGCAGTACCACGGTTAGGGGCGAGCAGTACTTC.

This clone was counted only a few times. V and J are TRBV28 and TRBJ1-1; D ambiguous. V was trimmed by 4 bases and J by 4 bases, leaving 16 bases between them. Germline lookup yields CDR1 MDHEN and CDR2 SYDVKM. This CDR3 contains 15 residues. CDR3: CASSSTSDSTTEAFF. CDR3 DNA sequence: TGTGCCAGCAGTTCAACGTCCGACTCGACCACTGAAGCTTTCTTT.

V usage is TRBV5-1 and J usage is TRBJ1-2, with 8 bases that match TRBD1. Germline assignment: CDR1 SGHRS and CDR2 YFSETQ. This CDR3 spans 13 amino acids. Losses at the gene ends were 7 bases for V and 5 bases for J; bases not matched to a gene: 7. The CDR3 DNA sequence: TGCGCCAGCTCAGGACAGGGCGTATATGGCTACACCTTC. This sequence encodes CASSGQGVYGYTF.

This chain links TRBV29-1 with TRBJ2-1; weak D call: TRBD1 (6 bases). This CDR3 is 15 amino acids long. The V gene's germline CDR1 is SQVTM and CDR2 ANQGSEA. V lost 4 bases, J lost 7 bases, and 20 bases lay in between. The CDR3 protein is CSVGGKRGTLNEQFF. The DNA of the CDR3 is TGCAGCGTTGGAGGCAAGAGGGGGACCCTGAATGAGCAGTTCTTC.

The gene calls are TRBV11-3 and TRBJ2-7; 11 bases align to TRBD2. Germline CDR1 SGHNT, CDR2 YENEEA. Losses at the gene ends were 6 bases for V and 5 bases for J; bases not matched to a gene: 0. CDR3 size: 12 residues. CDR3 bases: TGTGCCAGCAGGACTAGCGGGGACGAGCAGTACTTC. Amino acids: CASRTSGDEQYF.

This clone is categorized as medium-sized. The V and J genes are TRBV7-9 and TRBJ2-7; D is undetermined. In germline, CDR1 is SEHNR, CDR2 FQNEAQ (reference sequence). V lost 1 base and J 3 bases, leaving 7 bases between the germline ends. The CDR3 loop spans 13 amino acids. The CDR3 spells CASSLGRSYEQYF. CDR3 in DNA: TGTGCCAGCAGCTTAGGTAGGAGCTACGAGCAGTACTTC.

The chain carries TRBV4-3 and TRBJ2-7; 11 bases fit TRBD2. From germline, CDR1 is LGHNA and CDR2 YSLEER. CDR3 size: 18 residues. J was trimmed by 3 bases and V by 0 bases; bases with no gene match: 10. The CDR3 DNA is TGCGCCAGCAGCCAAGATTACCCCGGGACTAGCGGATTCTACGAGCAGTACTTC. Amino acid sequence: CASSQDYPGTSGFYEQYF.

This rearrangement joins TRBV5-4 to TRBJ2-7; 7 positions agree with TRBD1. Germline CDR1 and CDR2: SGHNT and YYREEE (reference sequence). This CDR3 spans 14 amino acids. The V and J ends lost 0 bases and 5 bases, in that order; junction bases with no gene match: 5. The CDR3 region is CASSLGDSKHEQYF. In DNA, the CDR3 is TGTGCCAGCAGCTTGGGGGACAGTAAGCACGAGCAGTACTTC. Full variable domain (rest looked up from reference TRBV5-4 and TRBJ2-7): ETGVTQSPTHLIKTRGQQVTLRCSSQSGHNTVSWYQQALGQGPQFIFQYYREEENGRGNFPPRFSGLQFPNYSSELNVNALELDDSALYLCASSLGDSKHEQYFGPGTRLTVT.

This chain uses TRBV15 with TRBJ1-5; D is undetermined. Germline loops: CDR1 LNHNV, CDR2 YYDKDF (reference sequence). CDR3 length: 16 residues. Trimming stripped 1 base from V and 1 base from J, with 11 bases between. CDR3 amino acids: CATSRGGGASNQPQHF. The CDR3 DNA is TGTGCCACCAGCAGAGGAGGTGGTGCAAGCAATCAGCCCCAGCATTTT.